This TCR beta chain derives from a study of CD8 T cells in Susac syndrome. Germline CDR1 is GTSNPN and CDR2 is SVGIG (reference sequence). The V gene lost 0 bases and the J gene lost 5 bases, with 13 bases spanning the gap. The CDR3 has 14 residues. Reverse transcription of about 0.5 to 1 ug RNA used random hexamers. TCRdb re-called the immunoSEQ multiplex PCR reads through MiXCR, storing one row per CDR3 protein. The repertoire includes under 200,000 distinct CDR3 sequences, around 95% of them detected once, and over 0.12% sits in the top ten. Sequencing of TCR beta was undertaken in CD8+ and CD4+ T cells derived from blood.

Sequencing input: CD4+ T cells from PBMCs. The V gene is TRBV30, the J gene TRBJ1-2; D is perhaps TRBD1 (5 bases). The TCR sequence derives from a human donor in good health. The chain's CDR3 is CAWSVPQGRYGYTF. CDR3 nucleotide sequence: TGTGCCTGGAGTGTACCGCAGGGTCGGTATGGCTACACCTTC.